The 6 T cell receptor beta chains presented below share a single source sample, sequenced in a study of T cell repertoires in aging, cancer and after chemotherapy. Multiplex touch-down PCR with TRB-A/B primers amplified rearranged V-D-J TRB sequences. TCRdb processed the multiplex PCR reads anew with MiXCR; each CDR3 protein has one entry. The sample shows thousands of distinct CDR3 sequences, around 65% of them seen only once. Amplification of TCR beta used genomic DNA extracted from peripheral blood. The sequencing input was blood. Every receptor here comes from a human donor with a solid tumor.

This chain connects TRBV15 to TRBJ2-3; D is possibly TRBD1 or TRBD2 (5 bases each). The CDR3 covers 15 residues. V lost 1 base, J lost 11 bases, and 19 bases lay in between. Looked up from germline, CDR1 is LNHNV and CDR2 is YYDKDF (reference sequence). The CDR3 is CATSRATFGAIRQYF. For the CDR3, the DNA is TGTGCCACCAGCAGAGCAACCTTCGGGGCTATAAGGCAGTATTTT.

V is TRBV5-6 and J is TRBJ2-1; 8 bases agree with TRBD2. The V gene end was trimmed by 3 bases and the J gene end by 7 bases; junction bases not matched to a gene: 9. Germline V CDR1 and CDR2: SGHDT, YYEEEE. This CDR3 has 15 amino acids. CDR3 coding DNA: TGTGCCAGCAGCTCGGTCTTAGCGGGGACGAATGAGCAGTTCTTC. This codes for CASSSVLAGTNEQFF.

The CDR3 sequence: CASSLKPASGGNTGELFF. The CDR3 DNA sequence: TGTGCCAGCAGCTTAAAGCCCGCTAGCGGGGGGAACACCGGGGAGCTGTTTTTT. This chain connects TRBV7-2 to TRBJ2-2; 10 bases are a match to TRBD2. Trimming took 2 bases from V and 1 from J; bases not matched to a gene: 7. From germline, CDR1 is SGHTA and CDR2 FQGNSA. This CDR3 spans 18 amino acids. The whole variable domain, remainder taken from reference TRBV7-2 and TRBJ2-2, is GAGVSQSPSNKVTEKGKDVELRCDPISGHTALYWYRQSLGQGLEFLIYFQGNSAPDKSGLPSDRFSAERTGGSVSTLTIQRTQQEDSAVYLCASSLKPASGGNTGELFFGEGSRLTVL.

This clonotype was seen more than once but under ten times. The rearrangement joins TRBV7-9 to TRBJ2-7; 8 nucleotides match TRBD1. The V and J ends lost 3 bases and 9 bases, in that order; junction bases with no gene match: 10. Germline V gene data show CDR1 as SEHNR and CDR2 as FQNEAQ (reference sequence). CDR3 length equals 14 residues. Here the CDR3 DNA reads TGTGCCAGCAGCTTGGGACAGGTCCCGACGGTGCAGTACTTC. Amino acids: CASSLGQVPTVQYF.

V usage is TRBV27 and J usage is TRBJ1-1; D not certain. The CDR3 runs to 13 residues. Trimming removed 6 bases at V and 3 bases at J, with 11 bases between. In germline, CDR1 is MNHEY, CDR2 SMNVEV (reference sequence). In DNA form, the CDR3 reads TGTGCCAGCAGCCCCCCACAGCACACTGAAGCTTTCTTT. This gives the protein CASSPPQHTEAFF.

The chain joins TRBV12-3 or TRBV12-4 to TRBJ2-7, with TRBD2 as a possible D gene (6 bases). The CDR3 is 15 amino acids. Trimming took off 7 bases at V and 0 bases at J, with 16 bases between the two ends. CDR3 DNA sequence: TGTGCCAGCACTGTCGGCGGGGCGAGCTCCTACGAGCAGTACTTC. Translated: CASTVGGASSYEQYF.